One sample yielded the 7 T cell receptor beta chains listed below, sequenced in a study of blood T cell repertoires in COVID-19. Generated by immunoSEQ multiplex PCR, the TCRdb table keeps only in-frame clones and is missing some. The sample has about 73,000 clones; 89% are singletons. The sample taken for sequencing was peripheral blood. The source is a man older than 75 with acute or convalescent COVID-19.

This clone was observed a handful of times. The rearrangement links TRBV19 to TRBJ1-1; 7 bases line up with TRBD1. The CDR3 spans 13 residues. Germline V gene data show CDR1 as LNHDA and CDR2 as SQIVND (reference sequence). V shed 3 bases, J shed 4 bases, and the junction held 2 bases outside the gene matches. The CDR3 nucleotides are TGTGCCAGTAGTATTAAGGGGGCCACTGAAGCTTTCTTT. Amino acids: CASSIKGATEAFF.

The rearrangement joins TRBV19 to TRBJ1-5; D ambiguous. From germline, CDR1 is LNHDA and CDR2 SQIVND (reference sequence). The CDR3 is 16 amino acids. Trimming removed 6 bases from V and 1 base from J, with 16 bases in between. CDR3 residues: CASSITPAGSNQPQHF. DNA for the CDR3: TGTGCCAGTAGCATCACCCCCGCGGGAAGCAATCAGCCCCAGCATTTT.

The chain combines TRBV12-3 or TRBV12-4 with TRBJ1-2; D gene unclear. The CDR3 spans 13 residues. The V end was cut by 5 bases, the J end by 2 bases, with 9 bases between. CDR3 protein: CASSPAQNYGYTF. The CDR3 DNA reads as TGTGCCAGCAGTCCGGCACAGAACTATGGCTACACCTTC.

The rearrangement uses TRBV2 and TRBJ2-1; 12 positions agree with TRBD2. This CDR3 spans 15 amino acids. V shed 8 bases, J shed 12 bases, and the junction held 14 bases outside the gene matches. Germline CDR1 reads SNHLY; CDR2 reads FYNNEI. CDR3 amino acids: CASESGTSGSGWQFF. In DNA form, the CDR3 reads TGTGCCAGCGAATCGGGGACTAGCGGGTCCGGTTGGCAGTTCTTC.

The chain recombines TRBV5-1 with TRBJ1-6; D is undetermined. CDR1 is SGHRS, CDR2 YFSETQ, per germline. CDR3 size: 16 residues. V lost 1 base, J lost 1 base, and 9 bases lay in between. This CDR3 is CASSLLGQSYNSPLHF. The DNA for the CDR3 is TGCGCCAGCAGCTTGTTGGGCCAATCCTATAATTCACCCCTCCACTTT.

This clone has just a few counts. The CDR3, as DNA: TGTGCCAGCAGGACCCTGACAGTTCAAGAGACCCAGTACTTC. Its translation is CASRTLTVQETQYF. The chain recombines TRBV2 with TRBJ2-5; a possible D gene is TRBD1 (5 bases). The CDR3 is 14 residues long. The germline V gene encodes CDR1 SNHLY and CDR2 FYNNEI. Trimming removed 6 bases at V and 2 bases at J, with 13 bases between.

This clone appeared a single time. V usage is TRBV6-4 and J usage is TRBJ1-2, with 10 bases fitting TRBD1. The CDR3 sequence is 17 residues long. Trimming removed 4 bases from V and 7 bases from J; junction bases left unmatched: 15. Per the germline V gene, CDR1 is MRHNA and CDR2 is SNTAGT. CDR3 DNA: TGTGCCAGCAGTGCTCCCAATGCCGGGACAGGGGCAGGTGGCTACACCTTC. It encodes CASSAPNAGTGAGGYTF.